These 10 T cell receptor beta chains share one sample of origin, sequenced in a study of CD8 T cells in ankylosing spondylitis. The study, taken as a whole, reports: A motif in TCR beta, a set of under ten highly homologous variants, appeared characteristic of ankylosing spondylitis blood.

Antigen specificity for these receptors is unknown. A single record per CDR3 protein comes from TCRdb applying MiXCR to the 5' RACE reads. This table holds about 450,000 distinct CDR3 sequences, 26% found once. Sequenced material: blood, either unsorted or a sorted T cell fraction (not recorded which). The receptors shown here come from a male donor with ankylosing spondylitis.

This clonotype was counted between two and nine times. CDR3 sequence: CASRHLGRGNNGYTF. For the CDR3, the DNA is TGCGCCAGCAGGCACTTGGGCCGGGGAAATAATGGCTACACCTTC. The chain joins TRBV5-1 to TRBJ1-2, with unresolved D. Trimming took 5 bases from V and 6 from J, leaving 20 bases between them. The CDR3 extends over 15 amino acids. From germline, CDR1 is SGHRS and CDR2 YFSETQ.

The table lists this clonotype with a few counts. The V gene is TRBV10-3, the J gene TRBJ2-7; 7 bases are a match to TRBD1. Germline trimming cut 1 base from V and 0 bases from J; bases unmatched to any gene: 9. Germline V gives CDR1 ENHRY, CDR2 SYGVKD. The length of the CDR3 is 17 residues. CDR3 sequence: CAISEFVRTGFSYEQYF. CDR3 DNA: TGTGCCATCAGTGAGTTTGTGCGGACAGGCTTCTCCTACGAGCAGTACTTC.

This clonotype was detected many times. The rearrangement joins TRBV29-1 to TRBJ1-4; the D is unclear. Germline V CDR1 and CDR2: SQVTM, ANQGSEA. V lost 4 bases, J lost 4 bases, and 7 bases lay in between. This CDR3 spans 12 amino acids. In nucleotides, the CDR3 is TGCAGCGTTGGCAGCGGTAATGAAAAACTGTTTTTT. It specifies CSVGSGNEKLFF.

This clonotype has more than one count but fewer than ten. The V call is TRBV2, the J call TRBJ2-3, with D tentatively TRBD2 (6 bases). V was shortened by 4 bases and J by 3 bases, with 8 bases between the two germline ends. The germline V gene has CDR1 SNHLY and CDR2 FYNNEI. The CDR3 contains 13 residues. CDR3 in amino acids: CASSGDFTDTQYF. DNA for the CDR3: TGTGCCAGCAGTGGGGACTTTACAGATACGCAGTATTTT. Looking up the rest from reference TRBV2 and TRBJ2-3 gives the full variable domain: EPEVTQTPSHQVTQMGQEVILRCVPISNHLYFYWYRQILGQKVEFLVSFYNNEISEKSEIFDDQFSVERPDGSNFTLKIRSTKLEDSAMYFCASSGDFTDTQYFGPGTRLTVL.

This clonotype occurred a few times. The chain recombines TRBV20-1 with TRBJ1-5; D is undetermined. This CDR3 comprises 13 residues. V shed 5 bases and J shed 5 bases, with 13 bases lying between them. Germline V gene sequence: CDR1 DFQATT, CDR2 SNEGSKA (reference sequence). Written as DNA, the CDR3 is TGCAGTGCTGGAGCTGGACGGGATCAGCCCCAGCATTTT. Translating it yields CSAGAGRDQPQHF.

The chain has TRBV6-1 and TRBJ2-7, with 12 bases matching TRBD2. CDR1 and CDR2 (germline): MNHNS, SASEGT. V trimming: 1 base; J trimming: 6 bases; junction bases outside the gene matches: 4. The CDR3 extends over 15 amino acids. CDR3 residues: CASSEGVLAGGEQYV. CDR3 nucleotides: TGTGCCAGCAGTGAAGGGGTACTAGCGGGAGGCGAGCAGTACGTC.

The J gene is TRBJ2-3, the V gene TRBV25-1, with D perhaps matching TRBD2 (5 bases). The CDR3 consists of 13 residues. V dropped 7 bases and J dropped 6 bases, with 14 bases sitting between them. Germline V gene lookup returns CDR1 MGHDK and CDR2 SYGVNS. The CDR3 reads CASTAGVGDTQYF. CDR3 bases: TGTGCCAGCACAGCCGGGGTCGGGGATACGCAGTATTTT.

The rearrangement joins TRBV7-2 to TRBJ2-1; TRBD2 agrees at 12 bases. There are 15 residues in the CDR3. CDR1 SGHTA and CDR2 FQGNSA come from the germline V gene. After removal of 5 bases from V and 8 bases from J, the junction contained 7 bases not matched to a gene. Here the CDR3 reads CASSPRLAGDHEQFF. DNA for the CDR3: TGTGCCAGCAGCCCAAGACTAGCGGGAGACCATGAGCAGTTCTTC.

This chain links TRBV10-3 with TRBJ2-1; TRBD2 matches at 14 bases. Germline CDR1 ENHRY, CDR2 SYGVKD. The CDR3 runs 18 residues. V was pared by 5 bases and J by 1 base, with 7 bases of the junction left unmatched. The CDR3 coding sequence is TGTGCCATCAGTTCCGGGACTAGCGGGAGAATGTCCTACAATGAGCAGTTCTTC. Protein product: CAISSGTSGRMSYNEQFF.

In its sample, this clonotype was seen a few times. V is TRBV12-3 or TRBV12-4 and J is TRBJ1-5, with 9 bases aligning to TRBD1. The CDR3 is 15 residues long. V trimming: 7 bases; J trimming: 2 bases; junction bases outside the gene matches: 6. The CDR3 spells CASTDRDRGNQPQHF. The DNA of the CDR3 is TGTGCCAGCACTGACCGGGACAGGGGCAATCAGCCCCAGCATTTT.